A selection of T cell receptor beta chains follows, all from one sample in a study of CD8+ T cells in alopecia areata. The method was immunoSEQ multiplex PCR; TCRdb's version includes in-frame clones alone and lacks a portion of them. The sample consists of more than 95,000 clones, approximately 52% of them appearing once. Sequenced here: CD8+ T cells sorted from blood, sampled at week 4, from a patient treated with tofacitinib. These receptors came from a human donor with alopecia areata. CDR3s include the opening cysteine and the closing phenylalanine or tryptophan. Fields, in order: J gene, V gene, clone size, D gene, CDR3 DNA, CDR3 protein. The D gene is left open where the match is weak. Some rows have no size entry. The others give once, few or many, or a class for an expanded clone.

J gene: TRBJ2-7
V gene: TRBV25-1
clone size: .
D gene: TRBD2
CDR3 DNA: TGTGCCAGCAGCGGGTTGAGCGGGGGGGCGGTGGAGCAGTACTTC
CDR3 protein: CASSGLSGGAVEQYF

J gene: TRBJ2-3
V gene: TRBV6-6
clone size: .
D gene: .
CDR3 DNA: TGTGCCAGCAGTTACTACACAGATACGCAGTATTTT
CDR3 protein: CASSYYTDTQYF

J gene: TRBJ2-7
V gene: TRBV27
clone size: .
D gene: .
CDR3 DNA: TGTGCCAGCAGTTGGAAACAGACCTACGAGCAGTACTTC
CDR3 protein: CASSWKQTYEQYF

J gene: TRBJ2-1
V gene: TRBV18
clone size: .
D gene: TRBD2
CDR3 DNA: TGTGCCAGCTCTCGGGGGATAGCGGGCTCCTACAATGAGCAGTTCTTC
CDR3 protein: CASSRGIAGSYNEQFF

J gene: TRBJ1-2
V gene: TRBV5-1
clone size: .
D gene: .
CDR3 DNA: TGCGCCAGCAGCTTGGTAAGGAGCCGCTACGATGGCTACACCTTC
CDR3 protein: CASSLVRSRYDGYTF

J gene: TRBJ1-5
V gene: TRBV30
clone size: few
D gene: .
CDR3 DNA: TGTGCCTGGAGTCGGGGCAATCAGCCCCAGCATTTT
CDR3 protein: CAWSRGNQPQHF

J gene: TRBJ2-7
V gene: TRBV19
clone size: .
D gene: .
CDR3 DNA: TGTGCCAGTAGTATTTTCGGCAACTACGAGCAGTACTTC
CDR3 protein: CASSIFGNYEQYF

J gene: TRBJ2-7
V gene: TRBV11-2
clone size: .
D gene: TRBD2
CDR3 DNA: TGTGCCAGCAGCCCCTGGCTCCTAGCGGGGACCTACGAGCAGTACTTC
CDR3 protein: CASSPWLLAGTYEQYF

J gene: TRBJ2-1
V gene: TRBV7-6
clone size: .
D gene: .
CDR3 DNA: TGTGCCAGCAGCTTAGGCCACAATGAGCAGTTCTTC
CDR3 protein: CASSLGHNEQFF

J gene: TRBJ1-1
V gene: TRBV29-1
clone size: .
D gene: .
CDR3 DNA: TGCAGCGGTTCGTACACTGAAGCTTTCTTT
CDR3 protein: CSGSYTEAFF

J gene: TRBJ2-2
V gene: TRBV30
clone size: .
D gene: TRBD1
CDR3 DNA: TGTGCCTGGAACGAGGGGGCTGGCACCGGGGAGCTGTTTTTT
CDR3 protein: CAWNEGAGTGELFF

J gene: TRBJ2-3
V gene: TRBV29-1
clone size: .
D gene: TRBD2
CDR3 DNA: TGCAGCGTTGAGCTGCCTAGCGGGGGGCGAAGCACAGATACGCAGTATTTT
CDR3 protein: CSVELPSGGRSTDTQYF

J gene: TRBJ2-7
V gene: TRBV7-9
clone size: few
D gene: .
CDR3 DNA: TGTGCCAGCAGCTTGGGTACCTACGAGCAGTACTTC
CDR3 protein: CASSLGTYEQYF

J gene: TRBJ2-3
V gene: TRBV11-1
clone size: .
D gene: .
CDR3 DNA: TGTGCCAGCAGCTCCACGCGAGACACAGATACGCAGTATTTT
CDR3 protein: CASSSTRDTDTQYF

J gene: TRBJ2-3
V gene: TRBV6-5
clone size: .
D gene: .
CDR3 DNA: TGTGCCAGCAGCTCCAACTTCGAACCTACGCAGTATTTT
CDR3 protein: CASSSNFEPTQYF

J gene: TRBJ2-7
V gene: TRBV29-1
clone size: .
D gene: .
CDR3 DNA: TGCAGCGTTGAAGATCTTAGTTACGAGCAGTACTTC
CDR3 protein: CSVEDLSYEQYF

J gene: TRBJ2-6
V gene: TRBV7-9
clone size: few
D gene: .
CDR3 DNA: TGTGCCAGCAGCTTAGATGAAACCGGGGCCAACGTCCTGACTTTC
CDR3 protein: CASSLDETGANVLTF

J gene: TRBJ1-2
V gene: TRBV6-6
clone size: .
D gene: .
CDR3 DNA: TGTGCCAGCAGTTACGGAACAGGGATCTCTCTCGGCTACACCTTC
CDR3 protein: CASSYGTGISLGYTF

J gene: TRBJ2-2
V gene: TRBV10-3
clone size: .
D gene: .
CDR3 DNA: TGTGCCATCAGTGAGTCGCATGAGTCTGGGAAGGAGGAGCTGTTTTTT
CDR3 protein: CAISESHESGKEELFF

J gene: TRBJ1-2
V gene: TRBV11-2
clone size: .
D gene: .
CDR3 DNA: TGTGCCAGCAGCCCCGGGGACTATGGCTACACCTTC
CDR3 protein: CASSPGDYGYTF

J gene: TRBJ1-2
V gene: TRBV30
clone size: once
D gene: TRBD1
CDR3 DNA: TGTGCCTGGAGCCGCCCCGGGACAGAAAACTATGGCTACACCTTC
CDR3 protein: CAWSRPGTENYGYTF

J gene: TRBJ2-2
V gene: TRBV29-1
clone size: .
D gene: .
CDR3 DNA: TGCAGTGCCGAAGAGGGTTCGAACACCGGGGAGCTGTTTTTT
CDR3 protein: CSAEEGSNTGELFF

J gene: TRBJ2-1
V gene: TRBV5-6
clone size: .
D gene: .
CDR3 DNA: TGTGCCAGCAGCTTGGTCGCGGGCGATGAGCAGTTCTTC
CDR3 protein: CASSLVAGDEQFF

J gene: TRBJ2-1
V gene: TRBV27
clone size: few
D gene: TRBD2
CDR3 DNA: TGTGCCAGCAGTCTCGGGGGGGCGTCCTACAATGAGCAGTTCTTC
CDR3 protein: CASSLGGASYNEQFF

J gene: TRBJ1-2
V gene: TRBV7-9
clone size: .
D gene: .
CDR3 DNA: TGTGCCAGCAGCCAAGGTGTCCTAACCTATGGCTACACCTTC
CDR3 protein: CASSQGVLTYGYTF

J gene: TRBJ2-5
V gene: TRBV4-1
clone size: .
D gene: .
CDR3 DNA: TGCGCCAGCAGCCAACAGGCAGCTCCAGAGACCCAGTACTTC
CDR3 protein: CASSQQAAPETQYF

J gene: TRBJ1-1
V gene: TRBV5-1
clone size: .
D gene: TRBD1
CDR3 DNA: TGCGCCAGCAGCTTGACAGGGGCGCCGAACACTGAAGCTTTCTTT
CDR3 protein: CASSLTGAPNTEAFF

J gene: TRBJ1-5
V gene: TRBV4-1
clone size: few
D gene: TRBD1
CDR3 DNA: TGCGCCAGCAGCCAAGGGAGACAGGGGAATCAGCCCCAGCATTTT
CDR3 protein: CASSQGRQGNQPQHF

J gene: TRBJ2-5
V gene: TRBV28
clone size: .
D gene: .
CDR3 DNA: TGTGCCAGCAGTTCCGCCGACGGAGAAGAGACCCAGTACTTC
CDR3 protein: CASSSADGEETQYF